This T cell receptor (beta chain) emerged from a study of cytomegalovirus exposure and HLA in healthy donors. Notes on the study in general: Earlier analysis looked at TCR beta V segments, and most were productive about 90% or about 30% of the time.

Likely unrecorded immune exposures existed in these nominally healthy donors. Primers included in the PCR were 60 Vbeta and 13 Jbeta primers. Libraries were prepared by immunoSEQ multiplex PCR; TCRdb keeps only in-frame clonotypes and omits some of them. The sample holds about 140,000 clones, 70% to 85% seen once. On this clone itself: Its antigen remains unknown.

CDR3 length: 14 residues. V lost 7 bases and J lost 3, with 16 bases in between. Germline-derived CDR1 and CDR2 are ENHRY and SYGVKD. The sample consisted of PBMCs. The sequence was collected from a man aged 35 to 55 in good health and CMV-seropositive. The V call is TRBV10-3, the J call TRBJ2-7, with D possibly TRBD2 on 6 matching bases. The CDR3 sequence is CAIMVGGTNYEQYF. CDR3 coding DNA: TGTGCCATCATGGTCGGGGGTACCAACTACGAGCAGTACTTC.